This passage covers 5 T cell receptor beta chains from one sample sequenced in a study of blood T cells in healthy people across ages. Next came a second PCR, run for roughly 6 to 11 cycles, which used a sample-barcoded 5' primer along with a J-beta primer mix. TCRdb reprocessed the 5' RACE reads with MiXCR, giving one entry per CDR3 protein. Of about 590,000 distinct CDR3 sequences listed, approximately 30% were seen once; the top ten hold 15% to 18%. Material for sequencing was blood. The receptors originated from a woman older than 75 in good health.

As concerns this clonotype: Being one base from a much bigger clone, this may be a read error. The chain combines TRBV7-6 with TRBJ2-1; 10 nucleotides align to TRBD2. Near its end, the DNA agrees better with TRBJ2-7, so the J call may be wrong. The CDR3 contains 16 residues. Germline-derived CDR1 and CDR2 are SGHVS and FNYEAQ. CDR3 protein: CASSLARSGGDNEQYF. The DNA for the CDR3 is TGTGCCAGCAGCTTAGCGAGGAGCGGGGGGGACAATGAGCAGTACTTC.

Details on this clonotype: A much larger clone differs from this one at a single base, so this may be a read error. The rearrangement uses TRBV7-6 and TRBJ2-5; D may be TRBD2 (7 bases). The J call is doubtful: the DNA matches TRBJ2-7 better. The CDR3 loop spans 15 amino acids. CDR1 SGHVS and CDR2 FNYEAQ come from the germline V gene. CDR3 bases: TGTGCCAGCAACCCACAGGGAGGGGTAGACTACGAGCAGTACTTC. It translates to CASNPQGGVDYEQYF.

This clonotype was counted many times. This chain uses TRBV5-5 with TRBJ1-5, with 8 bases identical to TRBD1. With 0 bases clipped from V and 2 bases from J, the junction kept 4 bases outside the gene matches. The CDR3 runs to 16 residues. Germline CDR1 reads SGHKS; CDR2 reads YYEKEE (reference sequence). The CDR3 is CASSLAPGGGNQPQHF. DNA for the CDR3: TGTGCCAGCAGCTTGGCTCCAGGGGGCGGCAATCAGCCCCAGCATTTT. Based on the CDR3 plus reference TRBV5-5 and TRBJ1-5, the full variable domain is DAGVTQSPTHLIKTRGQQVTLRCSPISGHKSVSWYQQVLGQGPQFIFQYYEKEERGRGNFPDRFSARQFPNYSSELNVNALLLGDSALYLCASSLAPGGGNQPQHFGDGTRLSIL.

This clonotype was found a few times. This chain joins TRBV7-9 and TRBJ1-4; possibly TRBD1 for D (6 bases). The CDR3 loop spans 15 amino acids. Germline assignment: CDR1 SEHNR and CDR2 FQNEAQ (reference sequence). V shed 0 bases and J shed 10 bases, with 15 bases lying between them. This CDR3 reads CASSLAGRGRVKLFF. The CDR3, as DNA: TGTGCCAGCAGCTTAGCGGGCAGGGGACGTGTAAAACTGTTTTTT.

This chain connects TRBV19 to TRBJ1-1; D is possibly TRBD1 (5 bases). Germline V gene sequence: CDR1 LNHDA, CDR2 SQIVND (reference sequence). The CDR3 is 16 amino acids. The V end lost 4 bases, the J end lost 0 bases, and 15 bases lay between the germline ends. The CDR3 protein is CASSTVRGRMNTEAFF. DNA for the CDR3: TGTGCCAGTAGTACGGTACGGGGGAGGATGAACACTGAAGCTTTCTTT.